Presented here are 16 T cell receptor beta chains from one specimen sequenced in a study of T cells in Graves' hyperthyroidism and ophthalmopathy (dated by TCRdb to the late 2010s). Library preparation used multiplex PCR. Sequencing took place on an Illumina HiSeq 2000. The TCR beta CDR3 regions were amplified from RNA transcripts. The TCR CDR3 was subjected to a first round of RT-PCR using the HTBI primer set and the Qiagen OneStep RT-PCR kit. TCRdb reprocessing: public reads trimmed at Q25 with fastp, clones called with MiXCR, in-frame beta chains kept. Identical CDR3 protein sequences are pooled into one entry, listed with their most common genes and DNA. A total of approximately 870,000 distinct CDR3 sequences appear in this sample, roughly 37% of them only once. The ten largest clones capture approximately 10% of the sample. Sequencing used blood. Receptors originate from a man younger than 30 with Graves' hyperthyroidism.

Notes on this clonotype: The junction and the germline gene differ at one end; a read error may be behind it. The V gene is TRBV7-2, the J gene TRBJ2-2; D is possibly TRBD1 (5 bases). Germline CDR1 and CDR2: SGHTA and FQGNSA. The CDR3 consists of 14 residues. Written as DNA, the CDR3 is TGCGCCACCAGTGTAGGGGCATGGTCCGGGGAGCTGTTTTTT. It codes for CATSVGAWSGELFF.

The gene calls are TRBV29-1 and TRBJ1-2; no clear D. The CDR3 is made up of 14 amino acids. Trimming removed 6 bases at V and 1 base at J, with 15 bases between. Germline CDR1 is SQVTM and CDR2 is ANQGSEA. CDR3 sequence (DNA): TGCAGCGTAGCGTCGGAAGGGATTAACTATGGCTACACCTTC. Translated: CSVASEGINYGYTF.

V gene TRBV7-3 combines with J gene TRBJ1-1, with D unclear. Trimming shortened V by 3 bases and J by 4 bases, and 15 bases separated the two germline ends. Per germline, CDR1 SGHTA and CDR2 FQGTGA. CDR3 length: 15 residues. The CDR3 reads CASSLGWTSLTEAFF. In DNA form, the CDR3 reads TGTGCCAGCAGCTTGGGATGGACCTCGCTCACTGAAGCTTTCTTT.

The chain is built from TRBV11-2 and TRBJ1-6; D not resolved. With 5 bases removed from V and 0 bases from J, the gap between germline ends came to 17 bases. The CDR3 is 18 residues long. Per the germline V gene, CDR1 is SGHAT and CDR2 is FQNNGV. CDR3 amino acids: CASSIYYSGSSYNSPLHF. CDR3 nucleotide sequence: TGTGCCAGCAGCATATACTACAGCGGGAGCTCCTATAATTCACCCCTCCACTTT.

This clonotype appeared a few times. The chain uses TRBV7-2 and TRBJ2-3; possible D gene TRBD1, 6 bases. This CDR3 has 14 residues. From germline, CDR1 is SGHTA and CDR2 FQGNSA. V dropped 4 bases and J dropped 3 bases, with 11 bases sitting between them. CDR3 region: CASSWSGVTDTQYF. CDR3 DNA sequence: TGTGCCAGCAGCTGGTCAGGGGTTACAGATACGCAGTATTTT.

Regarding this clonotype: A single base separates this from a much larger clone, so it may be a read error. The J gene is TRBJ2-5, the V gene TRBV7-6; D call uncertain. This CDR3 spans 13 amino acids. CDR1 is SGHVS, CDR2 FNYEAQ, per germline. V shed 3 bases and J shed 7 bases, with 12 bases lying between them. The CDR3 bases are TGTGCCAGCAGCTTGGGTTCAAAAGGGACCCAGTACTTC. Its translation is CASSLGSKGTQYF.

This chain connects TRBV5-1 to TRBJ2-7, with D perhaps matching TRBD1 or TRBD2 (5 bases each). V lost 7 bases and J 2 bases, leaving 13 bases between the germline ends. CDR1 and CDR2 (germline): SGHRS, YFSETQ. The CDR3 loop spans 13 amino acids. CDR3 loop: CASGTADTYEQYF. The CDR3, as DNA: TGCGCCAGCGGGACGGCTGACACCTACGAGCAGTACTTC.

At least ten counts were recorded for this clonotype. The rearrangement joins TRBV2 to TRBJ1-5, with a weak D call TRBD1 (5 bases). V lost 3 bases to trimming and J lost 2 bases, with 11 bases between them. The CDR3 covers 15 residues. Germline loops: CDR1 SNHLY, CDR2 FYNNEI. For the CDR3, the DNA is TGTGCCAGCAGTGATTCAGGGTACGGCAATCAGCCCCAGCATTTT. It is translated as CASSDSGYGNQPQHF.

V and J are TRBV3-1 and TRBJ1-2, with a tentative D call TRBD1 (6 bases). V was trimmed by 0 bases and J by 3 bases, leaving 8 bases between them. Germline-derived CDR1 and CDR2 are LGHDT and YNNKEL (reference sequence). The CDR3 totals 14 residues. CDR3 nucleotides: TGTGCCAGCAGCCAAGATAACAGGGACTATGGCTACACCTTC. Its protein is CASSQDNRDYGYTF.

The chain has TRBV29-1 and TRBJ1-1; a possible D gene is TRBD1 (5 bases). Germline values: CDR1 SQVTM, CDR2 ANQGSEA. Trimming removed 7 bases at V and 11 bases at J, with 20 bases between. This CDR3 has 12 residues. CDR3 DNA: TGCAGCGGGATGCTAGCGGGAGGGGACGCTTTCTTT. This translates into CSGMLAGGDAFF.

About this clonotype itself: Here the CDR3 omits its conserved ending phenylalanine or tryptophan, so a read error is the likely source. Because the CDR3's place on the DNA is in doubt, the DNA is left out and the CDR3 is given as listed by TCRdb. The chain is built from TRBV24-1 and TRBJ2-5. In germline, CDR1 is KGHDR, CDR2 SFDVKD. The CDR3 is 8 residues long, ends included. CDR3 region: CATSDPTS.

The chain couples TRBV6-1 to TRBJ2-7; D unclear. The CDR3 totals 13 residues. V shed 1 base and J shed 6 bases, with 10 bases lying between them. Germline V gives CDR1 MNHNS, CDR2 SASEGT. The CDR3 nucleotides are TGTGCCAGCAGTGAAGGAGGTGCTAGCGAGCAGTACTTC. This translates into CASSEGGASEQYF.

V is TRBV7-3 and J is TRBJ1-5; D not resolved. The CDR3 has 14 residues. Per germline, CDR1 SGHTA and CDR2 FQGTGA. The ends were cut back, 6 bases at V and 7 bases at J, with 16 bases in the middle. The CDR3 protein is CASSSGREGQPQHF. The DNA for the CDR3 is TGTGCCAGCAGTTCCGGACGGGAAGGGCAGCCCCAGCATTTT.

This clonotype occurred many times. The CDR3 nucleotides are TGTGCCACCAGCAGAGAGGGACTAGAGGGTTACGAGCAGTACTTC. This encodes CATSREGLEGYEQYF. The chain carries TRBV15 and TRBJ2-7; 8 positions match TRBD2. The trim removed 0 bases at V and 4 bases at J, leaving 5 bases unmatched. The CDR3 has 15 amino acids. The V gene's germline CDR1 is LNHNV and CDR2 YYDKDF (reference sequence).

The V call is TRBV10-3, the J call TRBJ2-7; TRBD2 matches 8 bases. CDR3 length equals 15 residues. The germline gives CDR1 ENHRY, CDR2 SYGVKD. V lost 0 bases and J lost 2; bases outside the gene matches: 3. This CDR3 reads CAISESAGGTYEQYF. For the CDR3, the DNA is TGTGCCATCAGTGAGTCGGCGGGAGGAACCTACGAGCAGTACTTC.

This clonotype was seen once. It may be a read error: a sequence one base away is much more abundant. This rearrangement joins TRBV29-1 to TRBJ2-7; D may match TRBD1 or TRBD2 (5 bases each). The CDR3 is 13 residues long. Germline assignment: CDR1 SQVTM and CDR2 ANQGSEA. DNA of the CDR3: TGCAGCGTTTTTGGGACGGATACCTACGAGCAGAACTTC. Protein: CSVFGTDTYEQNF.